This entry lists 18 T cell receptor beta chains sequenced from one sample in a study of blood T cell repertoires in COVID-19. Some clones are missing from TCRdb's copy, which holds only in-frame ones; the method was immunoSEQ multiplex PCR. The table shows approximately 170,000 clones, with approximately 83% occurring only once. Specimen: peripheral blood. The receptors were gathered from a man aged 50 to 59 with active or convalescent COVID-19.

This rearrangement joins TRBV20-1 to TRBJ2-7; D call uncertain. Trimming took off 3 bases at V and 3 bases at J, with 6 bases between the two ends. Germline assignment: CDR1 DFQATT and CDR2 SNEGSKA (reference sequence). The CDR3 sequence is 11 residues long. The CDR3 protein is CSASFSYEQYF. In DNA, the CDR3 is TGCAGTGCTAGCTTCAGCTACGAGCAGTACTTC.

The chain uses TRBV28 and TRBJ1-2; D is uncertain. Looked up from germline, CDR1 is MDHEN and CDR2 is SYDVKM. This CDR3 contains 15 residues. Between the trimmed V and J ends, which lost 5 bases and 8 bases, there was a span of 21 bases. CDR3 sequence: CASSILFTAQRGYTF. The CDR3 DNA is TGTGCCAGCAGTATACTTTTTACAGCCCAGAGAGGCTACACCTTC.

The chain is built from TRBV24-1 and TRBJ2-7; perhaps TRBD1 as D (5 bases). V shed 9 bases and J shed 3 bases, with 26 bases lying between them. The CDR3 has 17 amino acids. The germline V gene encodes CDR1 KGHDR and CDR2 SFDVKD. The CDR3 protein is CATHLGLVVQARYEQYF. In DNA, the CDR3 is TGTGCCACCCATCTTGGGTTAGTGGTACAGGCCCGCTACGAGCAGTACTTC.

The rearrangement uses TRBV30 and TRBJ1-1, with 8 bases aligning to TRBD1. After removal of 4 bases from V and 0 bases from J, the junction contained 4 bases not matched to a gene. The germline CDR1 and CDR2 sequences are GTSNPN and SVGIG (reference sequence). The CDR3 contains 14 residues. The CDR3 DNA reads TGTGCCTGGACAGGGGGCAGGATGAACACTGAAGCTTTCTTT. This gives the protein CAWTGGRMNTEAFF.

This chain joins TRBV5-5 and TRBJ1-2; D not resolved. The CDR3 consists of 14 residues. CDR1 and CDR2 from the germline V gene are SGHKS and YYEKEE (reference sequence). The germline V and J ends were trimmed by 0 bases and 2 bases, with 8 bases remaining between them. The chain's CDR3 is CASSLGPRNYGYTF. The CDR3 DNA follows: TGTGCCAGCAGCTTGGGCCCCAGAAACTATGGCTACACCTTC.

V usage is TRBV7-4 and J usage is TRBJ2-7; D might be TRBD1 (7 bases). Germline values: CDR1 SGHVT, CDR2 SQSDAQ. This CDR3 comprises 15 residues. Trimming pared 3 bases from V and 0 bases from J, leaving 12 bases between. The DNA for the CDR3 is TGTGCCAGCAGCTTTGCAGGGGGGAGCTCCTACGAGCAGTACTTC. Its protein product is CASSFAGGSSYEQYF. The whole variable domain, filled in from reference TRBV7-4 and TRBJ2-7, reads GAGVSQSPRYKVAKRGRDVALRCDSISGHVTLYWYRQTLGQGSEVLTYSQSDAQRDKSGRPSGRFSAERPERSVSTLKIQRTEQGDSAVYLCASSFAGGSSYEQYFGPGTRLTVT.

This chain links TRBV12-3 or TRBV12-4 with TRBJ2-1; 8 nucleotides line up with TRBD1. This CDR3 comprises 13 residues. The V and J ends lost 6 bases and 8 bases, in that order; junction bases with no gene match: 6. The DNA of the CDR3 is TGTGCCAGCAGCCGTGGACAGGGCCATGAGCAGTTCTTC. It codes for CASSRGQGHEQFF.

The rearrangement uses TRBV7-2 and TRBJ1-5, with 9 nucleotides matching TRBD1. The J segment lost 7 bases and the V segment lost 4 bases, leaving 5 bases of the junction unmatched. The CDR3 is 14 residues long. The germline V gene encodes CDR1 SGHTA and CDR2 FQGNSA. CDR3 protein: CASSSGTGHQPQHF. The CDR3 DNA is TGTGCCAGCAGCTCTGGGACAGGGCACCAGCCCCAGCATTTT.

The V gene is TRBV3-1 (or the pseudogene TRBV3-2), the J gene TRBJ1-2; D is undetermined. The germline V gene has CDR1 LGHDT and CDR2 YNNKEL (reference sequence). The V gene lost 2 bases and the J gene lost 1 base, with 8 bases spanning the gap. The CDR3 is made up of 14 amino acids. As DNA, the CDR3 is TGTGCCAGCAGCCAAAGCGGGGATAACTATGGCTACACCTTC. Translation gives CASSQSGDNYGYTF.

The chain carries TRBV4-2 and TRBJ1-1; tentatively, D is TRBD1 (6 bases). Trimming removed 1 base at V and 0 bases at J, with 9 bases between. Germline CDR1 LGHNA, CDR2 YNFKEQ. The CDR3 is 15 residues long. CDR3 residues: CASSQAQGLNTEAFF. The CDR3 nucleotides read TGTGCCAGCAGCCAAGCCCAGGGGCTGAACACTGAAGCTTTCTTT.

V is TRBV15 and J is TRBJ1-1; possibly TRBD1 for D (5 bases). Germline-derived CDR1 and CDR2 are LNHNV and YYDKDF (reference sequence). This CDR3 region has 15 residues. V gave up 4 bases and J gave up 1 base, with 13 bases separating them. DNA for the CDR3: TGTGCCACCAGCACCAGACAGACCCAGAACACTGAAGCTTTCTTT. Protein: CATSTRQTQNTEAFF.

The chain uses TRBV5-1 and TRBJ1-3; tentative D call: TRBD1 (5 bases). Germline CDR1 SGHRS, CDR2 YFSETQ. The V end was cut by 0 bases, the J end by 2 bases, with 6 bases between. The CDR3 has 14 amino acids. CDR3 residues: CASSLAGTGNTIYF. In nucleotides, the CDR3 is TGCGCCAGCAGCTTGGCAGGGACTGGAAACACCATATATTTT.

The rearrangement joins TRBV5-1 to TRBJ1-2; D gene unclear. Germline lookup yields CDR1 SGHRS and CDR2 YFSETQ. Trimming cost V 1 base and J 2 bases, with 12 bases left between them. The CDR3 contains 15 residues. CDR3 protein: CASSLTADTNYGYTF. The CDR3 bases are TGCGCCAGCAGCTTGACGGCGGATACGAACTATGGCTACACCTTC.

The chain employs TRBV7-2 and TRBJ2-3; D uncertain. Germline assignment: CDR1 SGHTA and CDR2 FQGNSA. The CDR3 runs to 14 residues. V gave up 7 bases and J gave up 4 bases, with 15 bases separating them. DNA of the CDR3: TGTGCCAGCACGAGAGGTACCTCCGCAGATACGCAGTATTTT. Translating it yields CASTRGTSADTQYF.

CDR3 nucleotide sequence: TGTGCCAGCAGCTTAGCTGCACCGGACAGGGCCAACTATGGCTACACCTTC. This gives the protein CASSLAAPDRANYGYTF. J is TRBJ1-2 and V is TRBV7-9, with 8 positions matching TRBD1. In germline, CDR1 is SEHNR, CDR2 FQNEAQ (reference sequence). V dropped 0 bases and J dropped 2; count of bases not matched to a gene: 8. The CDR3 extends over 17 amino acids.

The rearrangement joins TRBV30 to TRBJ2-5, with 10 bases aligning to TRBD2. CDR3 length: 12 amino acids. V shed 7 bases and J 4 bases; nucleotides not matched to a gene: 3. CDR1 and CDR2 from the germline V gene are GTSNPN and SVGIG (reference sequence). The CDR3: CASIAGGETQYF. Here the CDR3 DNA reads TGTGCCTCTATAGCGGGAGGAGAGACCCAGTACTTC.

The chain employs TRBV7-2 and TRBJ1-1; D unresolved. Trimming removed 6 bases at V and 5 bases at J, with 16 bases between. Per the germline V gene, CDR1 is SGHTA and CDR2 is FQGNSA. The CDR3 is 14 residues long. The CDR3 reads CASSSQASKTEAFF. The CDR3 nucleotides read TGTGCCAGCAGTTCTCAGGCCTCGAAGACTGAAGCTTTCTTT.

V and J are TRBV5-1 and TRBJ1-3, with D possibly TRBD1 on 5 matching bases. The CDR3 extends over 12 amino acids. Trimming cost V 4 bases and J 8 bases, with 10 bases left between them. Looked up from germline, CDR1 is SGHRS and CDR2 is YFSETQ. CDR3 bases: TGCGCCAGCAGCGAGGGAGGGGACACCATATATTTT. It is translated as CASSEGGDTIYF.